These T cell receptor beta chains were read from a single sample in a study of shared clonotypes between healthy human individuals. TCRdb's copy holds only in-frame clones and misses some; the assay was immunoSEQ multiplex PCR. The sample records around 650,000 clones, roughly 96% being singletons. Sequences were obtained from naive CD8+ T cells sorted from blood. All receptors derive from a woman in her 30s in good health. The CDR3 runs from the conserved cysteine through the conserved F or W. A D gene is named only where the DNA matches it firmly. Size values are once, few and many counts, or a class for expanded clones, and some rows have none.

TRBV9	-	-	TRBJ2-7	TGTGCCAGCAGCGTAGTCCCAGGTACTCCCTACGAGCAGTACTTC	CASSVVPGTPYEQYF
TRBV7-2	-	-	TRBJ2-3	TGTGCCAGCAGCCTACTGACCCTACGCACAGATACGCAGTATTTT	CASSLLTLRTDTQYF
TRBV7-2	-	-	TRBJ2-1	TGTGCCAGCAGCCCGAGTCGGGACTTTCACCCCACCTACAATGAGCAGTTCTTC	CASSPSRDFHPTYNEQFF
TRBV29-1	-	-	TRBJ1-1	TGCAGCGGTTTTGTCGGCAGGGTTGGGAACACTGAAGCTTTCTTT	CSGFVGRVGNTEAFF
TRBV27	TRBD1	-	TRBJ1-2	TGTGCCAGCAAAGAAACAGGGGGTTACTATGGCTACACCTTC	CASKETGGYYGYTF
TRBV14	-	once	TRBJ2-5	TGTGCCAGCAGCCAAGATGGGGAGGAGACCCAGTACTTC	CASSQDGEETQYF
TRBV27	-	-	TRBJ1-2	TGTGCCAGCAGTTTACGTACATCTGACGGCAACTATGGCTACACCTTC	CASSLRTSDGNYGYTF
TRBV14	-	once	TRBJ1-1	TGTGCCAGCAGCCAAGAACCGGGTTTCCCCCTCATGAACACTGAAGCTTTCTTT	CASSQEPGFPLMNTEAFF
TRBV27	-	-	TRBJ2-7	TGTGCCAGCAGTTCTGGGCAGGGCTACGAGCAGTACTTC	CASSSGQGYEQYF
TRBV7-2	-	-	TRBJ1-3	TGTGCCAGCAGCTTACGGGTGGGGGGTTCTGGAAACACCATATATTTT	CASSLRVGGSGNTIYF
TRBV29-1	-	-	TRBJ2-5	TGCAGCGTTGAAGACTGGGAGAGCCAAGAGACCCAGTACTTC	CSVEDWESQETQYF
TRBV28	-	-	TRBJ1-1	TGTGCCAACTCGGCGGCAGGGTTTACTGAAGCTTTCTTT	CANSAAGFTEAFF
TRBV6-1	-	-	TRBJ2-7	TGTGCCAGCAGTGAAGCGCCGAGTGCTTACGAGCAGTACTTC	CASSEAPSAYEQYF
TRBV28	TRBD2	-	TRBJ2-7	TGTGCCAGCAGTCCCGGACTAGCGGCATACTCCTACGAGCAGTACTTC	CASSPGLAAYSYEQYF
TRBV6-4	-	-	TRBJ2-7	TGTGCCAGCAGTGACTCGCGAGGACCCCGATTCTACGAGCAGTACTTC	CASSDSRGPRFYEQYF
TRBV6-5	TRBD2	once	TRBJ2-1	TGTGCCAGCGCCGATAGCGGGAGTTACAATGAGCAGTTCTTC	CASADSGSYNEQFF
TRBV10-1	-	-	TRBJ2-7	TGCGCCAGCAGTGAGTCAGGTCTAGCTCTCCACGAGCAGTACTTC	CASSESGLALHEQYF